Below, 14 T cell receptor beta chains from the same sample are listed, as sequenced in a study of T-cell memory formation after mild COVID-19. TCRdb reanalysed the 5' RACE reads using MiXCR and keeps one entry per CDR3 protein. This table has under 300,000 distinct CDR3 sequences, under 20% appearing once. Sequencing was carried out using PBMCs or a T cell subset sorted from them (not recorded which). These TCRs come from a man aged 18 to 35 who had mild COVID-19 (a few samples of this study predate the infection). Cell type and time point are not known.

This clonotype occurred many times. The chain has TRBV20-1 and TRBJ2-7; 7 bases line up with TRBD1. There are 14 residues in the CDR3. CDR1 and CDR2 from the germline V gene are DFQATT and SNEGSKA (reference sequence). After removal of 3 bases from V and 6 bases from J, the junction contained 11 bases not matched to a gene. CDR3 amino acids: CSARSDRVESEQYV. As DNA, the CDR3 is TGCAGTGCTAGGAGCGACAGGGTCGAGAGCGAGCAGTACGTC.

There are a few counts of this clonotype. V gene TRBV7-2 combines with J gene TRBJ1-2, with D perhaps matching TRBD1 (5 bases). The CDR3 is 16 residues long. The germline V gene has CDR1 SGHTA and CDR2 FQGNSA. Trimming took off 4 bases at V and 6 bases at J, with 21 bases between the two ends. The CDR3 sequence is CASSYSPGSPGHGYTF. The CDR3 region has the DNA TGTGCCAGCAGCTACTCACCAGGGTCCCCAGGGCATGGCTACACCTTC.

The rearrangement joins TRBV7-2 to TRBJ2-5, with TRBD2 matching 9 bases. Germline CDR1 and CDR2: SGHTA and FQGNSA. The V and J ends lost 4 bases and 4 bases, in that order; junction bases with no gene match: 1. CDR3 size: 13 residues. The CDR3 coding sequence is TGTGCCAGCAGCTGGGGACTAGCAGAGACCCAGTACTTC. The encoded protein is CASSWGLAETQYF.

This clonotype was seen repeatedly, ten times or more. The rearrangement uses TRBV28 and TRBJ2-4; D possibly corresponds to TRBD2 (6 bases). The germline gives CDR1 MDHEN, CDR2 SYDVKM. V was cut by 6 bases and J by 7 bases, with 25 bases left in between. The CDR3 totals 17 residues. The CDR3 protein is CASSLDLSGDRPNIQYF. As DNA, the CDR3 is TGTGCCAGCAGCCTAGATCTCTCGGGGGACCGTCCTAACATTCAGTACTTC. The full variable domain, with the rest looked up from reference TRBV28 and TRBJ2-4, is DVKVTQSSRYLVKRTGEKVFLECVQDMDHENMFWYRQDPGLGLRLIYFSYDVKMKEKGDIPEGYSVSREKKERFSLILESASTNQTSMYLCASSLDLSGDRPNIQYFGAGTRLSVL.

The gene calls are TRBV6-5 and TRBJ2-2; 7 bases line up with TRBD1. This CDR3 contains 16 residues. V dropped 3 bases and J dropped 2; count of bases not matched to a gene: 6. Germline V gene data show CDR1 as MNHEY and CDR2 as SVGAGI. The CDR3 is CASSYGQGENTGELFF. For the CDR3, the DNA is TGTGCCAGCAGTTATGGTCAGGGGGAAAACACCGGGGAGCTGTTTTTT.

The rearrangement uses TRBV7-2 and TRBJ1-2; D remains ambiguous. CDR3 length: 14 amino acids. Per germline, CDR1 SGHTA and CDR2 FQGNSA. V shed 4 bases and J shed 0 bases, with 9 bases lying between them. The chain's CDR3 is CASSSPLANYGYTF. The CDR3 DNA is TGTGCCAGCAGCTCGCCGCTAGCTAACTATGGCTACACCTTC.

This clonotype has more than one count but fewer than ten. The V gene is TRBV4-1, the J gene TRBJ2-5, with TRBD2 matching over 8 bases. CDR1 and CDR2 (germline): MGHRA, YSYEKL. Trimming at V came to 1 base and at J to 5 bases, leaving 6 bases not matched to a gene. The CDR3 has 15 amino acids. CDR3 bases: TGCGCCAGCAGCCAAGTAGGGACTAGTTGGGAGACCCAGTACTTC. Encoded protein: CASSQVGTSWETQYF.

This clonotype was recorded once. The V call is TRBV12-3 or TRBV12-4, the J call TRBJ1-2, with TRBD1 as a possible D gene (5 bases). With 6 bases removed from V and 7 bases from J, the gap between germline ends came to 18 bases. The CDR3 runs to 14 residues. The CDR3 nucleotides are TGTGCCAGCAGCCCAAGTGTCGGGGGACCTGGCTACACCTTC. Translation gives CASSPSVGGPGYTF.

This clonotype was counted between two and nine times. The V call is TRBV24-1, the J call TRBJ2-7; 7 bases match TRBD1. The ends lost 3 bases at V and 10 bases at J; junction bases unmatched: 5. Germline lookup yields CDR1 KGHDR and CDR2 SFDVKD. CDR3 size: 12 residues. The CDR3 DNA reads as TGTGCCACCAGTGATACGACAGGGAACCAGTACTTC. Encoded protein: CATSDTTGNQYF.

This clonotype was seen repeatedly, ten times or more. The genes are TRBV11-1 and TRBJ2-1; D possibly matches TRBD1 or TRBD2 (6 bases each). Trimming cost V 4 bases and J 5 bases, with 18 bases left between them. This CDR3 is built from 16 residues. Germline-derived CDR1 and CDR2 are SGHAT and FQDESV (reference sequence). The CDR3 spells CASSWKSRGAHNEQFF. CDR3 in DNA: TGTGCCAGCAGCTGGAAATCTAGGGGGGCCCACAATGAGCAGTTCTTC.

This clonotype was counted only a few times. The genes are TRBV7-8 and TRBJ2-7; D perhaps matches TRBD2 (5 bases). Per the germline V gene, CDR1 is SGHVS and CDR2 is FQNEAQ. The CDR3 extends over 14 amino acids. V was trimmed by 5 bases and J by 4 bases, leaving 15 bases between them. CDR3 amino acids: CASSSTERPYEQYF. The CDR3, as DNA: TGTGCCAGCAGCAGCACCGAGCGGCCGTACGAGCAGTACTTC.

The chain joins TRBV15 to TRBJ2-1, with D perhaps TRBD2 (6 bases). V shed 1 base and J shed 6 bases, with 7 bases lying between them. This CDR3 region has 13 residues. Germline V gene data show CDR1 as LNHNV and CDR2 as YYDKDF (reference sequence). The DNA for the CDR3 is TGTGCCACCAGCAGAGCTAGCGCCAATGAGCAGTTCTTC. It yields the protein CATSRASANEQFF.

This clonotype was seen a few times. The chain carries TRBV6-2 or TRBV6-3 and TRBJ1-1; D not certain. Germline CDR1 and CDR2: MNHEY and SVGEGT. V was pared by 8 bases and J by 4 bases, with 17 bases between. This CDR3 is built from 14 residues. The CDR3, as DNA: TGTGCCAGCTCCGATGTAGGCCTCGGCACTGAAGCTTTCTTT. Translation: CASSDVGLGTEAFF.

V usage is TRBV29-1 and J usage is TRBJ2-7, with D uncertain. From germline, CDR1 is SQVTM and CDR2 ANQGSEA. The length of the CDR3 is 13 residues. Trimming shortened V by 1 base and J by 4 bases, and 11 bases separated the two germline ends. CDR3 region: CSVEGVEDYEQYF. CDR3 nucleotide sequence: TGCAGCGTTGAAGGGGTAGAGGATTACGAGCAGTACTTC.